The 26 T cell receptor beta chains below all came from one sample that was sequenced in a study of T cell responses to AZD1222 COVID-19 vaccine. This table comes from immunoSEQ multiplex PCR, and its TCRdb copy is limited to in-frame clones, with some not included. The table includes over 200,000 clones, around 94% detected once. The starting material was peripheral blood, obtained 28 days after the second dose of the MenACWY control vaccine. The receptor set was obtained from an adult who received the MenACWY meningococcal vaccine as a control.

This chain links TRBV7-9 with TRBJ2-3, with 10 bases lining up with TRBD2. The CDR3 runs to 17 residues. Looked up from germline, CDR1 is SEHNR and CDR2 is FQNEAQ (reference sequence). V trimming: 0 bases; J trimming: 3 bases; junction bases outside the gene matches: 6. CDR3 residues: CASSLASTSGTTDTQYF. CDR3 DNA sequence: TGTGCCAGCAGCTTAGCGAGTACTAGCGGGACGACAGATACGCAGTATTTT.

The chain joins TRBV21-1 to TRBJ2-3; the table's D call, TRBD2, was not checked against the DNA. TRBV21-1 is listed as a pseudogene. The CDR3 is 15 residues long. The CDR3 DNA sequence: TGTGCCAGCAGCAATCCGACTCGACCCGGCGGGGCGCAGTATTTT. This translates into CASSNPTRPGGAQYF.

V and J are TRBV4-2 and TRBJ1-2, with D perhaps matching TRBD1 (6 bases). Germline values: CDR1 LGHNA, CDR2 YNFKEQ. Trimming took off 3 bases at V and 8 bases at J, with 19 bases between the two ends. This CDR3 has 15 residues. The DNA for the CDR3 is TGTGCCAGCAGCCAGCTCGATGGGGGGGCCGGAGGCTACACCTTC. Its protein is CASSQLDGGAGGYTF.

This chain links TRBV7-2 with TRBJ2-5; TRBD2 is a possible D gene (8 bases). Germline values: CDR1 SGHTA, CDR2 FQGNSA. The CDR3 is 15 amino acids. Trimming removed 7 bases at V and 2 bases at J, with 17 bases between. In nucleotides, the CDR3 is TGTGCCAGCACCCCGGGGGGGACAGTTCAAGAGACCCAGTACTTC. Its protein is CASTPGGTVQETQYF.

This sequence joins TRBV7-8 and TRBJ2-1; D might be TRBD1 (6 bases). This CDR3 comprises 14 residues. The V and J ends lost 5 bases and 7 bases respectively, with 15 bases between them. Per the germline V gene, CDR1 is SGHVS and CDR2 is FQNEAQ. The CDR3 DNA follows: TGTGCCAGCAGCCAAGGACAGAGATGGAATGAGCAGTTCTTC. It specifies CASSQGQRWNEQFF.

V is TRBV24-1 and J is TRBJ2-3; 8 nucleotides align to TRBD2. V was pared by 4 bases and J by 0 bases, with 2 bases of the junction left unmatched. The CDR3 consists of 15 residues. The germline V gene has CDR1 KGHDR and CDR2 SFDVKD. CDR3 coding DNA: TGTGCCACCAGTGACACTAGCGGAAGCACAGATACGCAGTATTTT. Encoded protein: CATSDTSGSTDTQYF.

The chain couples TRBV6-5 to TRBJ1-1; no reliable D call. Germline V lookup: CDR1 MNHEY, CDR2 SVGAGI. The V end was cut by 4 bases, the J end by 4 bases, with 19 bases between. The CDR3 totals 16 residues. The DNA for the CDR3 is TGTGCCAGCAGTTCGGTGAAGTTAAGTGTAGTCACTGAAGCTTTCTTT. It yields the protein CASSSVKLSVVTEAFF.

The rearrangement links TRBV9 to TRBJ1-1; the D is unclear. With 7 bases removed from V and 4 bases from J, the gap between germline ends came to 5 bases. Germline assignment: CDR1 SGDLS and CDR2 YYNGEE. This CDR3 has 10 amino acids. The CDR3 protein is CASLTTEAFF. CDR3 nucleotide sequence: TGTGCCAGCCTAACCACTGAAGCTTTCTTT.

The chain uses TRBV28 and TRBJ1-1, with a weak D call TRBD1 (6 bases). Per germline, CDR1 MDHEN and CDR2 SYDVKM. The CDR3 is 15 residues long. The V and J ends lost 6 bases and 4 bases respectively, with 18 bases between them. The CDR3 DNA is TGTGCCAGCAGCCAAGCCCACACAGGGAGCACTGAAGCTTTCTTT. It encodes CASSQAHTGSTEAFF.

The chain uses TRBV5-1 and TRBJ2-1; D is unclear. Trimming took off 2 bases at V and 7 bases at J, with 16 bases between the two ends. Germline values: CDR1 SGHRS, CDR2 YFSETQ. The CDR3 is made up of 15 amino acids. The CDR3 spells CASSLTEDGLNEQFF. In DNA, the CDR3 is TGCGCCAGCAGCTTAACCGAGGACGGTTTAAATGAGCAGTTCTTC.

The chain couples TRBV7-8 to TRBJ1-3; D call uncertain. The CDR3 is 17 amino acids. Germline CDR1 and CDR2: SGHVS and FQNEAQ. V was trimmed by 2 bases and J by 0 bases, leaving 14 bases between them. This CDR3 reads CASSLSFPRNSGNTIYF. The CDR3 DNA is TGTGCCAGCAGCTTAAGTTTTCCCCGAAACTCTGGAAACACCATATATTTT.

The CDR3 nucleotides are TGTGCCAGCAGTTTAGCGGGGAGCTCTGGAAACACCATATATTTT. Protein product: CASSLAGSSGNTIYF. The chain links TRBV27 to TRBJ1-3; D unresolved. This CDR3 is built from 15 residues. Germline CDR1 reads MNHEY; CDR2 reads SMNVEV (reference sequence). Between the trimmed V and J ends, which lost 2 bases and 0 bases, there was a span of 8 bases.

The chain employs TRBV28 and TRBJ2-2, with TRBD2 matching 8 bases. The CDR3 extends over 16 amino acids. The germline gives CDR1 MDHEN, CDR2 SYDVKM. Germline trimming cut 4 bases from V and 4 bases from J; bases unmatched to any gene: 8. The CDR3 DNA reads TGTGCCAGCAGTTCCAAAGCGGGAGTCGTCACCGGGGAGCTGTTTTTT. This sequence encodes CASSSKAGVVTGELFF.

The chain links TRBV7-8 to TRBJ2-7; 15 bases fit TRBD2. The trim removed 5 bases at V and 1 base at J, leaving 3 bases unmatched. CDR1 and CDR2 (germline): SGHVS, FQNEAQ. The length of the CDR3 is 16 residues. In DNA form, the CDR3 reads TGTGCCAGCAGCCAAGGGACTAGCGGGGGGTCCTACGAGCAGTACTTC. As protein: CASSQGTSGGSYEQYF.

This chain uses TRBV5-6 with TRBJ2-6, with D possibly being TRBD2 (5 bases). Germline CDR1 and CDR2: SGHDT and YYEEEE. V shed 4 bases and J shed 0 bases, with 14 bases lying between them. The CDR3 spans 17 residues. CDR3 in DNA: TGTGCCAGCAGCGCTGGTCGGGGAACCTCTGGGGCCAACGTCCTGACTTTC. Residues: CASSAGRGTSGANVLTF.

This clone was seen ten or more times. This sequence joins TRBV5-6 and TRBJ2-7; TRBD2 aligns across 11 bases. CDR3 length: 16 amino acids. The V and J ends lost 0 bases and 4 bases, in that order; junction bases with no gene match: 6. CDR1 is SGHDT and CDR2 is YYEEEE in the germline V gene. The chain's CDR3 is CASSLGVSGRVYEQYF. DNA of the CDR3: TGTGCCAGCAGCTTGGGGGTTAGCGGGAGGGTTTACGAGCAGTACTTC.

The rearrangement links TRBV24-1 to TRBJ2-1, with TRBD1 identical over 11 bases. The CDR3 sequence is 16 residues long. V was pared by 3 bases and J by 8 bases, with 8 bases of the junction left unmatched. The V gene's germline CDR1 is KGHDR and CDR2 SFDVKD. Here the CDR3 reads CATSDLGTGGSDEQFF. The CDR3 bases are TGTGCCACCAGTGATCTCGGGACAGGGGGGTCGGATGAGCAGTTCTTC.

The rearrangement links TRBV7-9 to TRBJ2-1; D might be TRBD2 (6 bases). This CDR3 is built from 14 residues. V was shortened by 5 bases and J by 5 bases, with 13 bases between the two germline ends. The germline CDR1 and CDR2 sequences are SEHNR and FQNEAQ (reference sequence). The CDR3 is CASSVAGTDNEQFF. CDR3 coding DNA: TGTGCCAGCAGCGTCGCCGGGACTGACAATGAGCAGTTCTTC.

The V gene is TRBV9, the J gene TRBJ1-1, with D unclear. The V gene's germline CDR1 is SGDLS and CDR2 YYNGEE. This CDR3 contains 16 residues. The ends were cut back, 0 bases at V and 1 base at J, with 13 bases in the middle. CDR3 nucleotide sequence: TGTGCCAGCAGCGTAGGACCGACAAGCTCGAACACTGAAGCTTTCTTT. This sequence encodes CASSVGPTSSNTEAFF.

The V and J genes are TRBV28 and TRBJ2-3, with D possibly being TRBD2 (7 bases). Germline CDR1 MDHEN, CDR2 SYDVKM. CDR3 length: 15 amino acids. V was clipped by 5 bases and J by 5 bases, with 17 bases between them. For the CDR3, the DNA is TGTGCCAGCAGTACAGGGAGGGGAGGGGAAGATACGCAGTATTTT. Protein product: CASSTGRGGEDTQYF.

In its sample, this clone was seen a few times. This rearrangement joins TRBV28 to TRBJ1-2; TRBD1 is a possible D gene (6 bases). V shed 7 bases and J shed 4 bases, with 19 bases lying between them. Germline V gene sequence: CDR1 MDHEN, CDR2 SYDVKM. The CDR3 has 15 amino acids. The CDR3 DNA reads as TGTGCCAGCACCCCCCCCGGGGGGCAAGGCTATGGCTACACCTTC. This translates into CASTPPGGQGYGYTF.

The rearrangement joins TRBV7-9 to TRBJ1-2; no clear D. Trimming cost V 2 bases and J 0 bases, with 19 bases left between them. This CDR3 comprises 18 residues. Germline V gives CDR1 SEHNR, CDR2 FQNEAQ (reference sequence). The CDR3 protein is CASSLSRGSWGANYGYTF. The CDR3 DNA is TGTGCCAGCAGCTTATCTCGCGGATCTTGGGGAGCTAACTATGGCTACACCTTC.

This chain links TRBV11-1 with TRBJ2-7; maybe TRBD1 (6 bases). Germline values: CDR1 SGHAT, CDR2 FQDESV (reference sequence). The CDR3 is 15 residues long. The V and J ends lost 3 bases and 2 bases respectively, with 14 bases between them. The CDR3 loop reads CASSFQGRGTYEQYF. The CDR3 DNA is TGTGCCAGCAGCTTTCAAGGCAGGGGTACCTACGAGCAGTACTTC.

V is TRBV3-1 (or the pseudogene TRBV3-2) and J is TRBJ2-7; TRBD2 matches at 9 bases. With 4 bases clipped from V and 8 bases from J, the junction kept 15 bases outside the gene matches. This CDR3 spans 16 amino acids. Germline V gene data show CDR1 as LGHDT and CDR2 as YNNKEL (reference sequence). The CDR3 DNA is TGTGCCAGCAGCCCACCGTCCCTAGCGGGGTTGGAGAAGCAGTACTTC. Amino acids: CASSPPSLAGLEKQYF.

This rearrangement joins TRBV24-1 to TRBJ2-1; D not certain. The germline V gene has CDR1 KGHDR and CDR2 SFDVKD. This CDR3 has 13 amino acids. V dropped 4 bases and J dropped 6 bases, with 9 bases sitting between them. CDR3 residues: CATSEWTTNEQFF. DNA of the CDR3: TGTGCCACCAGTGAATGGACCACCAATGAGCAGTTCTTC.

This chain uses TRBV19 with TRBJ2-2; TRBD2 agrees at 7 bases. Germline assignment: CDR1 LNHDA and CDR2 SQIVND (reference sequence). After removal of 7 bases from V and 5 bases from J, the junction contained 16 bases not matched to a gene. There are 17 residues in the CDR3. This CDR3 is CASNPPLGGGKTGELFF. The CDR3 DNA is TGTGCCAGTAACCCCCCGTTGGGGGGGGGAAAAACCGGGGAGCTGTTTTTT.